This passage covers 8 T cell receptor beta chains from one sample sequenced in a study of shared clonotypes between healthy human individuals. Here immunoSEQ multiplex PCR was the method, and the copy in TCRdb shows in-frame clones only, minus some. Counted here are around 2,000,000 clones, around 93% occurring once; the ten biggest clones make up under 2%. Positively selected for CCR7, the CD45RO-negative cells used as naive CD8 cells excluded terminally differentiated effector memory CD45RA+ cells. The sequencing sample was made of naive CD8+ T cells from PBMCs. Receptors were obtained from a young man in good health. Some clones in this sample may be carry-over from other donors' samples.

The chain carries TRBV30 and TRBJ1-2; D possibly corresponds to TRBD1 (5 bases). The CDR3 contains 14 residues. Trimming shortened V by 1 base and J by 2 bases, and 11 bases separated the two germline ends. CDR1 and CDR2 from the germline V gene are GTSNPN and SVGIG (reference sequence). DNA of the CDR3: TGTGCCTGGAGTGAGGTGGGGGGGAACTATGGCTACACCTTC. Protein: CAWSEVGGNYGYTF.

This clone appeared a single time. The chain links TRBV7-9 to TRBJ1-1; D is ambiguous. CDR3 size: 14 residues. Germline assignment: CDR1 SEHNR and CDR2 FQNEAQ (reference sequence). Trimming took 5 bases from V and 2 from J, leaving 12 bases between them. The CDR3 DNA sequence: TGTGCCAGCAGCCACACACGGGCCAACACTGAAGCTTTCTTT. As protein: CASSHTRANTEAFF. The variable domain in full, with the rest retrieved from reference TRBV7-9 and TRBJ1-1, is DTGVSQNPRHKITKRGQNVTFRCDPISEHNRLYWYRQTLGQGPEFLTYFQNEAQLEKSRLLSDRFSAERPKGSFSTLEIQRTEQGDSAMYLCASSHTRANTEAFFGQGTRLTVV.

The chain carries TRBV27 and TRBJ2-1, with TRBD1 identical over 10 bases. The CDR3 contains 14 residues. Losses at the gene ends were 8 bases for V and 4 bases for J; bases not matched to a gene: 5. Germline V gene data show CDR1 as MNHEY and CDR2 as SMNVEV (reference sequence). The CDR3 nucleotides are TGTGCCAGCGGGAGGACAGGGGGGTACAATGAGCAGTTCTTC. Protein product: CASGRTGGYNEQFF.

The V and J genes are TRBV7-9 and TRBJ2-1; 8 bases agree with TRBD1. This CDR3 contains 16 residues. CDR1 is SEHNR and CDR2 is FQNEAQ in the germline V gene (reference sequence). V lost 5 bases to trimming and J lost 0 bases; unmatched junction nucleotides: 6. The CDR3 nucleotides read TGTGCCAGCAGCCATAAGGACAGGGCCTCCTACAATGAGCAGTTCTTC. Amino acid sequence: CASSHKDRASYNEQFF. Combining the CDR3 with reference TRBV7-9 and TRBJ2-1 gives the whole variable domain DTGVSQNPRHKITKRGQNVTFRCDPISEHNRLYWYRQTLGQGPEFLTYFQNEAQLEKSRLLSDRFSAERPKGSFSTLEIQRTEQGDSAMYLCASSHKDRASYNEQFFGPGTRLTVL.

The CDR3 region has the DNA TGCAGCGGTACAGCGCCAAACGGCGAGCAGTACTTC. Amino acids: CSGTAPNGEQYF. This chain links TRBV29-1 with TRBJ2-7; D is ambiguous. CDR1 is SQVTM, CDR2 ANQGSEA, per germline. The CDR3 runs 12 residues. Trimming stripped 7 bases from V and 6 bases from J, with 16 bases between.

V gene TRBV5-6 combines with J gene TRBJ1-1; D is unresolved. V shed 2 bases and J shed 1 base, with 6 bases lying between them. Germline V gene lookup returns CDR1 SGHDT and CDR2 YYEEEE. This CDR3 is 13 amino acids long. The CDR3 region has the DNA TGTGCCAGCAGCTTTATGCAGAACACTGAAGCTTTCTTT. This gives the protein CASSFMQNTEAFF.

V and J are TRBV30 and TRBJ1-2, with TRBD1 matching 8 bases. Germline CDR1 reads GTSNPN; CDR2 reads SVGIG (reference sequence). V shed 6 bases and J 6 bases; nucleotides not matched to a gene: 6. This CDR3 spans 12 amino acids. The CDR3 nucleotides are TGTGCCTGCCCGGACAGGGAGGATGGCTACACCTTC. Translation gives CACPDREDGYTF.

The V and J genes are TRBV27 and TRBJ2-2; TRBD2 might be the D (5 bases). Trimming removed 3 bases from V and 2 bases from J, with 16 bases in between. Germline V gene lookup returns CDR1 MNHEY and CDR2 SMNVEV (reference sequence). The CDR3 totals 17 residues. Here the CDR3 DNA reads TGTGCCAGCAGTTTGCCGACTTCTAGCCCTAACACCGGGGAGCTGTTTTTT. Encoded protein: CASSLPTSSPNTGELFF.